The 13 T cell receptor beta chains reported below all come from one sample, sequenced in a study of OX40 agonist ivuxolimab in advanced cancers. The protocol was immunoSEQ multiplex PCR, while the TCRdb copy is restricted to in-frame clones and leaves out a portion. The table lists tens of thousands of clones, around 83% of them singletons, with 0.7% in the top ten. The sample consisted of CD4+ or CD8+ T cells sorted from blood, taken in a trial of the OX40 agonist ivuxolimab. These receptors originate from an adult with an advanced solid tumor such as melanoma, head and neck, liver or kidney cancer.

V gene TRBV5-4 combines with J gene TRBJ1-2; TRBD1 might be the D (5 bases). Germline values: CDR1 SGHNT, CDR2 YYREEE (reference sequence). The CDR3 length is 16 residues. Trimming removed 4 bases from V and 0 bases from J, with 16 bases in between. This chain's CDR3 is CASSPMAGETNYGYTF. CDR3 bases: TGTGCCAGCAGCCCGATGGCGGGGGAGACTAACTATGGCTACACCTTC.

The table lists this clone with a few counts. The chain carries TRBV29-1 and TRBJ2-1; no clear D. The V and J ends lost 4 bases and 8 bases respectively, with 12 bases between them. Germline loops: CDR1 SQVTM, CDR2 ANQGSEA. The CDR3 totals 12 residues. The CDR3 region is CSVAVRWDEQFF. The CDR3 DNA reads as TGCAGCGTTGCGGTCCGCTGGGATGAGCAGTTCTTC.

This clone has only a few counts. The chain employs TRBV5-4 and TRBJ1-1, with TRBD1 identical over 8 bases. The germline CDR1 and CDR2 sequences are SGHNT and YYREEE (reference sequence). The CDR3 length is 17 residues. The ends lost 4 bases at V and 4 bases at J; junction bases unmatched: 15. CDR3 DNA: TGTGCCAGCAGCCAAGGCCAGGGGGCGGGATCTGGCACTGAAGCTTTCTTT. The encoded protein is CASSQGQGAGSGTEAFF.

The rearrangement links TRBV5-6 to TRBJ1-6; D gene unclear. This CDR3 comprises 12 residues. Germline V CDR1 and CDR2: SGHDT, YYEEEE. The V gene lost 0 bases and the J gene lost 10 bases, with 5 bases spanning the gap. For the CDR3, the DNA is TGTGCCAGCAGCTTGGACAGATCACCCCTCCACTTT. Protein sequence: CASSLDRSPLHF.

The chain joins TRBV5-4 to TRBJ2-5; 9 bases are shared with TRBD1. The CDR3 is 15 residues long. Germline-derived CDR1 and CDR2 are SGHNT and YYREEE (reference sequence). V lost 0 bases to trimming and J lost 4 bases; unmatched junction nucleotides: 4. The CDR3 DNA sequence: TGTGCCAGCAGCTTGGGACAGGGGGTCGGAGAGACCCAGTACTTC. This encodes CASSLGQGVGETQYF.

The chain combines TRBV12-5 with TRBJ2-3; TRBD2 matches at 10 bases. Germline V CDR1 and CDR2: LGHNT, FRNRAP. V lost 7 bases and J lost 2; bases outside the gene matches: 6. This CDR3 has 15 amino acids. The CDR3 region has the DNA TGTGCTAGTGACCCTGGACTAGCGGACACAGATACGCAGTATTTT. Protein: CASDPGLADTDTQYF.

The CDR3 reads CASALMGGNTIYF. In DNA, the CDR3 is TGTGCTAGTGCCCTGATGGGGGGAAACACCATATATTTT. The chain employs TRBV12-5 and TRBJ1-3, with D hard to call. This CDR3 region has 13 residues. The germline gives CDR1 LGHNT, CDR2 FRNRAP. V lost 7 bases, J lost 4 bases, and 11 bases lay in between.

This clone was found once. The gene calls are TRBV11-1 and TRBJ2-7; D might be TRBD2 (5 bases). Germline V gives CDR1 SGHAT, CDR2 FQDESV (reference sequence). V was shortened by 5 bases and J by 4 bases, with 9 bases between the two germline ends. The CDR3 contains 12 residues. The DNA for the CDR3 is TGTGCCAGCAGCAGGACTTATTACGAGCAGTACTTC. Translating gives CASSRTYYEQYF.

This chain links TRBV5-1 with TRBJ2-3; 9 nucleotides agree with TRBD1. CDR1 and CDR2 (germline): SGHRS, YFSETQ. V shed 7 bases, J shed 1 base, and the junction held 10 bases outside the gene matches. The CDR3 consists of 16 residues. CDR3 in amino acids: CASALRTGAGTDTQYF. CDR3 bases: TGCGCCAGCGCTCTTAGGACAGGGGCAGGCACAGATACGCAGTATTTT.

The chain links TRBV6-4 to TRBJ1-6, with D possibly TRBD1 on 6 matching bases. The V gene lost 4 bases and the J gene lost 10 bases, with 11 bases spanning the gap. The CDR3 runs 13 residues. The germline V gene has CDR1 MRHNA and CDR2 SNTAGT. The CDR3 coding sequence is TGTGCCAGCAGTGCGGGGGCGCTCTCACCCCTCCACTTT. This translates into CASSAGALSPLHF.

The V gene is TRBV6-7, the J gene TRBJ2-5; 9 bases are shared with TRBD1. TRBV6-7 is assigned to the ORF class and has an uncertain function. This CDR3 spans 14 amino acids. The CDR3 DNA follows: TGTGCTCAGACAGGGGGAGGGTTAGGAGAGACCCAGTACTTC. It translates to CAQTGGGLGETQYF.

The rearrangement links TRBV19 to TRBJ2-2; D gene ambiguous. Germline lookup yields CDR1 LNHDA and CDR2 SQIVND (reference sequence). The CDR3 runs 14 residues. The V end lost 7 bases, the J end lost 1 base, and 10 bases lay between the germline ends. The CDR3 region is CASKATVNTGELFF. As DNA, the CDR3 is TGTGCCAGTAAAGCGACTGTGAACACCGGGGAGCTGTTTTTT.

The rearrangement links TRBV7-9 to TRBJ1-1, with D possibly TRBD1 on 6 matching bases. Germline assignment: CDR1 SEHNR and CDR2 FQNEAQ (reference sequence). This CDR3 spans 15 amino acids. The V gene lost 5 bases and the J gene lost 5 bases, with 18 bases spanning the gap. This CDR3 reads CASSARRGEGTEAFF. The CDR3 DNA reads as TGTGCCAGCAGCGCGAGGAGGGGGGAGGGAACTGAAGCTTTCTTT.